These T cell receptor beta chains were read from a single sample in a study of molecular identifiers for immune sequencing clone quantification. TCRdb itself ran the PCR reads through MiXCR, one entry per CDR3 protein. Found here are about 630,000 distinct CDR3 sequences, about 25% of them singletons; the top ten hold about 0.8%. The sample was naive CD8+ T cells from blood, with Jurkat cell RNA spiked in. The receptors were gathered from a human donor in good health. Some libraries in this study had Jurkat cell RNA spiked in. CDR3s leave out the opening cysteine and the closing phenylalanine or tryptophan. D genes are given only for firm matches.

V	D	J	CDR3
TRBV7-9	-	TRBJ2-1	ASSFVGASSYNEQF
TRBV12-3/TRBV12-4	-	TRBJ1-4	ASSLAGGGEKLF
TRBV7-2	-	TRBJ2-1	ASSVDEAYNEQF
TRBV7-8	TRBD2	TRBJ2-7	ASRGDWRGSYEQY
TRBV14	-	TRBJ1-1	ASSHGRGTEAF
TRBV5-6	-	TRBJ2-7	ASSFGSGVKAYEQY
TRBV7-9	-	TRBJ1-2	ASSPLGGKDGYGYT
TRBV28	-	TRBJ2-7	ASSFYDRSYEQY
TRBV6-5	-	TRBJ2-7	ASSYSTPGFYEQY
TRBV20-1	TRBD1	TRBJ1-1	SANTRDRGMNTEAF
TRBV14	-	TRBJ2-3	ASSAVFTDTQY
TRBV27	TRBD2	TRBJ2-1	ASSQWTSYNEQF
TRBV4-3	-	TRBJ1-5	ASSQDPGGANQPQH
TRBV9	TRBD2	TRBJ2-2	ASSASGGAPGELF
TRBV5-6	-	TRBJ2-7	ASSLDTPRLDSNGDEQY
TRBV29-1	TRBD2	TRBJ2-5	SVTIGVGGRRETQY
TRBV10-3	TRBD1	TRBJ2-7	AISEWAGGRAPY
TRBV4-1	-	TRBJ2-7	ASSQDVTHVSEQY
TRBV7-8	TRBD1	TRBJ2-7	ASSATGTGGYEQY
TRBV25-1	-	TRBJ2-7	ASSEWQGNYEQY
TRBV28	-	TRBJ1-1	ASYTDMNTEAF